Presented here are 5 T cell receptor beta chains from one specimen sequenced in a study of shared clonotypes between healthy human individuals. Sequencing used immunoSEQ multiplex PCR; TCRdb keeps in-frame clones, though not all of them. This sample carries around 2.3 million clones, almost 96% of them seen once, and the ten largest clones take about 0.13%. What was sequenced was naive CD4+ T cells sorted from blood. Subset specified: CD45RA+ positively selected. Every receptor here comes from a man aged 18 to 29 in good health.

The chain uses TRBV19 and TRBJ1-3; D is undetermined. V gave up 7 bases and J gave up 4 bases, with 14 bases separating them. The germline gives CDR1 LNHDA, CDR2 SQIVND (reference sequence). The CDR3 totals 14 residues. The CDR3 DNA reads as TGTGCCAGTACCGCCGGCCCTCGGGGAAACACCATATATTTT. This sequence encodes CASTAGPRGNTIYF. The full variable domain, completed using reference TRBV19 and TRBJ1-3, is DGGITQSPKYLFRKEGQNVTLSCEQNLNHDAMYWYRQDPGQGLRLIYYSQIVNDFQKGDIAEGYSVSREKKESFPLTVTSAQKNPTAFYLCASTAGPRGNTIYFGEGSWLTVV.

To note about this clone: This same CDR3 is encoded by further DNA sequences in the sample. Written as DNA, the CDR3 is TGTGCCAGCTCACCTGGGACACCAGACTATGGCTACACCTTC. Protein sequence: CASSPGTPDYGYTF. The gene calls are TRBV18 and TRBJ1-2; tentative D call: TRBD1 (6 bases). CDR3 length equals 14 residues. Trimming stripped 3 bases from V and 3 bases from J, with 11 bases between. Germline-derived CDR1 and CDR2 are KGHSH and LQKENI.

The chain is built from TRBV7-8 and TRBJ2-7; tentatively, D is TRBD1 (5 bases). The length of the CDR3 is 16 residues. Germline assignment: CDR1 SGHVS and CDR2 FQNEAQ. Trimming removed 2 bases at V and 3 bases at J, with 17 bases between. The CDR3 region has the DNA TGTGCCAGCAGCTTATCCACACTGACAGTGGACTACGAGCAGTACTTC. This encodes CASSLSTLTVDYEQYF.

The chain combines TRBV18 with TRBJ2-1; D is undetermined. V was shortened by 4 bases and J by 10 bases, with 11 bases between the two germline ends. Germline V gene sequence: CDR1 KGHSH, CDR2 LQKENI. CDR3 length: 12 amino acids. This CDR3 is CASSLSLGEQFF. The DNA of the CDR3 is TGTGCCAGCTCACTTTCATTAGGGGAGCAGTTCTTC.

The sample holds one count of this clone. The sample has other DNA sequences that encode this CDR3 too. The chain combines TRBV19 with TRBJ1-5, with 7 nucleotides matching TRBD1. This CDR3 region has 15 residues. CDR1 and CDR2 (germline): LNHDA, SQIVND (reference sequence). With 3 bases clipped from V and 0 bases from J, the junction kept 2 bases outside the gene matches. CDR3 sequence: CASSIDRVSNQPQHF. The CDR3 nucleotides are TGTGCCAGTAGTATCGACAGGGTTAGCAATCAGCCCCAGCATTTT.